This TCR beta chain comes out of a study of cytomegalovirus exposure and HLA in healthy donors. Study summary: In a later analysis, the 130 or so validation repertoires were reported to have used the same platform as the roughly 730 first-cohort repertoires. Overall study results and limits: Reports described diagnosis of cytomegalovirus status by the classifier as highly specific and sensitive.

As to this clone: Its antigen is not identified.

J gave up 5 bases and V 4 bases, and 12 bases lay outside the gene matches. Looked up from germline, CDR1 is LNHDA and CDR2 is SQIVND (reference sequence). The CDR3 is 17 residues long. Using immunoSEQ multiplex PCR, the repertoire was profiled, and TCRdb retains in-frame clones only, with some absent. The sample has tens of thousands of clones, almost 97% seen once. The specimen sequenced was PBMCs. This receptor was identified in a woman between 18 and 30 years old in good health and CMV-seronegative. The chain carries TRBV19 and TRBJ2-1; 9 nucleotides match TRBD2. DNA of the CDR3: TGTGCCAGTAGTAGGTTGGCTAGCGGGACCCGACACAATGAGCAGTTCTTC. Translated, it gives CASSRLASGTRHNEQFF.